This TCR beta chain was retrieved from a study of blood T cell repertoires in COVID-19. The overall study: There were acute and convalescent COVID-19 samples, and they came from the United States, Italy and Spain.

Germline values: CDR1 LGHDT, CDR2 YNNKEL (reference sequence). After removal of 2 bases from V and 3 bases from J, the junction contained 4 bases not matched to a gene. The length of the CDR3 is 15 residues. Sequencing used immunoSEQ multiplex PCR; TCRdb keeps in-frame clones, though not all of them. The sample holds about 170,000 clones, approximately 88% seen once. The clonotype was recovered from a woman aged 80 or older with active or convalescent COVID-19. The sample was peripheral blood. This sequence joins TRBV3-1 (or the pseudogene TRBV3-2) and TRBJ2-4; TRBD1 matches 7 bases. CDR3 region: CASSQSDRDKNIQYF. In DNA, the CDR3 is TGTGCCAGCAGCCAATCCGACAGGGACAAAAACATTCAGTACTTC.